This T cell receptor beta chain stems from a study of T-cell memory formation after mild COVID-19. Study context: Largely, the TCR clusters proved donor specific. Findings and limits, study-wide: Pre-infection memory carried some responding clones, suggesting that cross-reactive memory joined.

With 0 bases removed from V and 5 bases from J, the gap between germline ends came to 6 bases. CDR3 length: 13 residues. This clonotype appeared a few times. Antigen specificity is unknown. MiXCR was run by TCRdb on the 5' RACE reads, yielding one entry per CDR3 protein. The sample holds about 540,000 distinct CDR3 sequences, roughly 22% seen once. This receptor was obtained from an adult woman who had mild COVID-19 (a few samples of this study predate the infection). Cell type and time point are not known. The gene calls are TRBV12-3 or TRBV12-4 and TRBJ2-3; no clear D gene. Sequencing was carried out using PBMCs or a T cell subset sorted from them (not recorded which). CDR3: CASSLAPLDTQYF. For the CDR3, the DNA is TGTGCCAGCAGTTTAGCCCCCTTAGATACGCAGTATTTT.